One and the same sample provided the 28 T cell receptor beta chains below, sequenced in a study of T cell responses to AZD1222 COVID-19 vaccine. Method: immunoSEQ multiplex PCR; TCRdb's copy keeps in-frame clones and lacks some. In the table there are around 58,000 clones, around 80% of which are singletons. Sample: peripheral blood, taken on day 0 of AZD1222 vaccination. The receptors were gathered from an adult in good health.

The rearrangement links TRBV20-1 to TRBJ1-5; no clear D gene. Germline V gives CDR1 DFQATT, CDR2 SNEGSKA (reference sequence). Trimming cost V 3 bases and J 3 bases, with 9 bases left between them. This CDR3 comprises 13 residues. This chain's CDR3 is CSASQFTNQPQHF. The DNA for the CDR3 is TGCAGTGCTAGTCAGTTCACCAATCAGCCCCAGCATTTT.

The chain is built from TRBV28 and TRBJ1-6; TRBD1 might be the D (5 bases). This CDR3 is built from 12 residues. Deletions cut 3 bases from V and 10 bases from J, with 7 bases between. Per germline, CDR1 MDHEN and CDR2 SYDVKM. The CDR3: CASSLTESPLHF. As DNA, the CDR3 is TGTGCCAGCAGTTTGACAGAGTCACCCCTCCACTTT.

A single count supports this clone. The gene calls are TRBV12-3 or TRBV12-4 and TRBJ1-2, with D possibly being TRBD1 (5 bases). Trimming shortened V by 6 bases and J by 4 bases, and 12 bases separated the two germline ends. This CDR3 is built from 13 residues. The CDR3 nucleotides are TGTGCCAGCAGGGGGACTGATTTCTATGGCTACACCTTC. It encodes CASRGTDFYGYTF.

The CDR3 here is CASSQEWGTSYGYTF. The CDR3 DNA reads TGCGCCAGCAGCCAAGAATGGGGGACTAGCTATGGCTACACCTTC. This chain links TRBV4-3 with TRBJ1-2; a weak D match, TRBD1 (5 bases). Trimming removed 0 bases from V and 4 bases from J, with 12 bases in between. The CDR3 consists of 15 residues. Germline V gives CDR1 LGHNA, CDR2 YSLEER.

V and J are TRBV7-9 and TRBJ2-1, with 14 nucleotides matching TRBD2. Germline-derived CDR1 and CDR2 are SEHNR and FQNEAQ (reference sequence). This CDR3 has 19 residues. With 5 bases clipped from V and 1 base from J, the junction kept 10 bases outside the gene matches. The CDR3 spells CASSRGLAGGQGSYNEQFF. CDR3 sequence (DNA): TGTGCCAGCAGCCGAGGACTAGCGGGAGGCCAGGGGTCCTACAATGAGCAGTTCTTC.

The chain employs TRBV12-3 or TRBV12-4 and TRBJ1-2; D perhaps matches TRBD1 (6 bases). CDR3 length: 13 amino acids. V was pared by 3 bases and J by 4 bases, with 9 bases between. The CDR3 bases are TGTGCCAGCAGTTTGGGAGGGGGCTATGGCTACACCTTC. Amino acids: CASSLGGGYGYTF.

The CDR3 DNA follows: TGTGCCAGCAGCTTCGGACAGACCGAAAACTATGGCTACACCTTC. The encoded protein is CASSFGQTENYGYTF. This rearrangement joins TRBV7-8 to TRBJ1-2; a possible D gene is TRBD1 (6 bases). This CDR3 region has 15 residues. The V end lost 3 bases, the J end lost 2 bases, and 13 bases lay between the germline ends. Per germline, CDR1 SGHVS and CDR2 FQNEAQ.

The CDR3 sequence: CASSPGVTSYEQYF. For the CDR3, the DNA is TGCGCCAGCAGCCCGGGAGTTACCTCCTACGAGCAGTACTTC. The V and J genes are TRBV5-1 and TRBJ2-7; tentative D call: TRBD2 (6 bases). Deletions cut 4 bases from V and 0 bases from J, with 11 bases between. This CDR3 contains 14 residues. Per the germline V gene, CDR1 is SGHRS and CDR2 is YFSETQ.

This chain uses TRBV19 with TRBJ2-1, with 8 nucleotides matching TRBD1. The germline gives CDR1 LNHDA, CDR2 SQIVND (reference sequence). The CDR3 length is 15 residues. With V trimmed by 7 bases and J by 1 base, 6 bases remained unmatched. The CDR3 reads CASTLDRGSYNEQFF. Here the CDR3 DNA reads TGTGCCAGTACCCTCGACAGGGGATCCTACAATGAGCAGTTCTTC.

This clone was recorded once. The chain joins TRBV29-1 to TRBJ2-2; tentatively, D is TRBD1 or TRBD2 (5 bases each). V gave up 7 bases and J gave up 1 base, with 13 bases separating them. Germline V CDR1 and CDR2: SQVTM, ANQGSEA. This CDR3 contains 14 residues. CDR3 protein: CSAYRGENTGELFF. The CDR3 bases are TGCAGCGCCTACCGAGGGGAGAACACCGGGGAGCTGTTTTTT.

This clone was recorded once. The chain has TRBV19 and TRBJ1-5; D uncertain. V was clipped by 0 bases and J by 7 bases, with 13 bases between them. This CDR3 is 15 amino acids long. Germline CDR1 reads LNHDA; CDR2 reads SQIVND (reference sequence). This CDR3 reads CASSIDRAAGQPQHF. For the CDR3, the DNA is TGTGCCAGTAGTATAGATCGGGCCGCGGGGCAGCCCCAGCATTTT.

The chain joins TRBV30 to TRBJ1-5; no clear D gene. Trimming took off 7 bases at V and 0 bases at J, with 16 bases between the two ends. CDR1 and CDR2 from the germline V gene are GTSNPN and SVGIG (reference sequence). The CDR3 runs 15 residues. Here the CDR3 DNA reads TGTGCCTCCGCAAGATGGCTATATAGCAATCAGCCCCAGCATTTT. Translating gives CASARWLYSNQPQHF.

The chain links TRBV7-6 to TRBJ2-5; TRBD2 matches at 11 bases. In germline, CDR1 is SGHVS, CDR2 FNYEAQ. V lost 6 bases, J lost 0 bases, and 3 bases stayed unmatched. The length of the CDR3 is 15 residues. The CDR3 DNA reads as TGTGCCAGCAGTAAACTAGCGGGGGACCAAGAGACCCAGTACTTC. Protein sequence: CASSKLAGDQETQYF.

V gene TRBV6-6 combines with J gene TRBJ2-1, with 16 bases identical to TRBD2. Germline V gene sequence: CDR1 MNHNY, CDR2 SVGAGI (reference sequence). The CDR3 spans 19 residues. V shed 6 bases and J 0 bases; nucleotides not matched to a gene: 8. CDR3 protein: CASSLKGLAGGSSYNEQFF. The CDR3 nucleotides are TGTGCCAGCAGCTTGAAGGGACTAGCGGGAGGGTCCTCCTACAATGAGCAGTTCTTC.

The J gene is TRBJ2-7, the V gene TRBV5-1, with TRBD2 as a possible D gene (6 bases). The CDR3 extends over 16 amino acids. The ends were cut back, 5 bases at V and 1 base at J, with 19 bases in the middle. The germline CDR1 and CDR2 sequences are SGHRS and YFSETQ. The DNA of the CDR3 is TGCGCCAGCAGTTTCGGGACTCTTTCCACTTCCTACGAGCAGTACTTC. Amino acid sequence: CASSFGTLSTSYEQYF.

The CDR3 region is CASSPSGGAYEQYF. The CDR3 coding sequence is TGTGCCAGCAGCCCTAGCGGGGGAGCCTACGAGCAGTACTTC. This chain links TRBV5-4 with TRBJ2-7; 10 bases map to TRBD2. Trimming removed 4 bases from V and 2 bases from J; junction bases left unmatched: 3. The CDR3 is 14 amino acids. Germline assignment: CDR1 SGHNT and CDR2 YYREEE (reference sequence).

This chain uses TRBV7-8 with TRBJ2-5; D may match TRBD1 or TRBD2 (6 bases each). Trimming took 2 bases from V and 1 from J, leaving 11 bases between them. The germline gives CDR1 SGHVS, CDR2 FQNEAQ. The CDR3 totals 15 residues. The CDR3 loop reads CASSLIGGFQETQYF. The CDR3 region has the DNA TGTGCCAGCAGCTTAATAGGGGGGTTCCAAGAGACCCAGTACTTC.

The genes are TRBV6-5 and TRBJ2-2; D might be TRBD1 (6 bases). The CDR3 length is 15 residues. Per germline, CDR1 MNHEY and CDR2 SVGAGI. Deletions cut 3 bases from V and 4 bases from J, with 12 bases between. The CDR3 here is CASSYKQGATGELFF. The CDR3 nucleotides read TGTGCCAGCAGTTATAAACAGGGCGCCACCGGGGAGCTGTTTTTT.

The genes are TRBV2 and TRBJ2-5; a possible D gene is TRBD1 (6 bases). Trimming took 4 bases from V and 4 from J, leaving 10 bases between them. This CDR3 has 13 residues. Germline lookup yields CDR1 SNHLY and CDR2 FYNNEI. This chain's CDR3 is CASSVRGGETQYF. In DNA, the CDR3 is TGTGCCAGCAGTGTCAGGGGTGGAGAGACCCAGTACTTC.

This clone was counted once. The rearrangement joins TRBV28 to TRBJ1-5; 10 bases match TRBD1. V shed 0 bases and J 6 bases; nucleotides not matched to a gene: 5. The CDR3 spans 16 residues. The germline V gene encodes CDR1 MDHEN and CDR2 SYDVKM. The CDR3 DNA sequence: TGTGCCAGCAGTTTATGGGGACAGGGGAAGGGTCAGCCCCAGCATTTT. Amino acids: CASSLWGQGKGQPQHF.

The rearrangement uses TRBV7-3 and TRBJ2-2, with D possibly TRBD2 on 6 matching bases. The CDR3 totals 13 residues. Trimming pared 6 bases from V and 2 bases from J, leaving 7 bases between. Per the germline V gene, CDR1 is SGHTA and CDR2 is FQGTGA. The CDR3 spells CASSSGNTGELFF. The DNA of the CDR3 is TGTGCCAGCAGTAGCGGAAACACCGGGGAGCTGTTTTTT.

The chain has TRBV27 and TRBJ1-2; D call uncertain. CDR1 and CDR2 (germline): MNHEY, SMNVEV (reference sequence). Between the trimmed V and J ends, which lost 9 bases and 4 bases, there was a span of 18 bases. The CDR3 length is 14 residues. The CDR3 protein is CASGRIRDFYGYTF. The CDR3 DNA reads as TGTGCCAGTGGACGAATACGGGATTTCTATGGCTACACCTTC.

The chain is built from TRBV27 and TRBJ1-1, with TRBD1 matching 12 bases. Germline V gives CDR1 MNHEY, CDR2 SMNVEV (reference sequence). The CDR3 is 15 residues long. J lost 6 bases, V lost 2 bases, and 4 bases had no gene match. Here the CDR3 reads CASSLLGQGAAEAFF. The CDR3 coding sequence is TGTGCCAGCAGTTTACTGGGACAGGGGGCAGCTGAAGCTTTCTTT.

This clone was detected once. The genes are TRBV10-3 and TRBJ2-7; D may be TRBD1 (5 bases). Germline V lookup: CDR1 ENHRY, CDR2 SYGVKD. This CDR3 has 13 amino acids. Trimming removed 6 bases at V and 5 bases at J, with 14 bases between. The CDR3 bases are TGTGCCATCAGACTGACGGACACGGACGAGCAGTACTTC. Residues: CAIRLTDTDEQYF.

The V gene is TRBV5-1, the J gene TRBJ2-1, with TRBD2 matching 7 bases. The CDR3 extends over 16 amino acids. J was trimmed by 7 bases and V by 2 bases; bases with no gene match: 12. CDR1 SGHRS and CDR2 YFSETQ come from the germline V gene. The CDR3 sequence is CASSLEPAGVENEQFF. DNA of the CDR3: TGCGCCAGCAGCTTAGAACCCGCGGGAGTGGAGAATGAGCAGTTCTTC.

V usage is TRBV11-3 and J usage is TRBJ2-3; either TRBD1 or TRBD2 may supply D (5 bases each). CDR3 size: 13 residues. Trimming removed 1 base from V and 3 bases from J, with 5 bases in between. The germline V gene has CDR1 SGHNT and CDR2 YENEEA. CDR3 nucleotides: TGTGCCAGCAGCTTAGGGGGGACAGATACGCAGTATTTT. It encodes CASSLGGTDTQYF.

The V and J genes are TRBV28 and TRBJ2-7; possibly TRBD1 or TRBD2 for D (5 bases each). Trimming stripped 3 bases from V and 3 bases from J, with 18 bases between. The CDR3 is 16 amino acids. Germline V gene lookup returns CDR1 MDHEN and CDR2 SYDVKM. CDR3 protein: CASSFRGLRFGYEQYF. In nucleotides, the CDR3 is TGTGCCAGCAGTTTCCGGGGCCTGAGATTTGGCTACGAGCAGTACTTC.

The chain carries TRBV7-2 and TRBJ2-1; 7 nucleotides line up with TRBD1. Germline CDR1 and CDR2: SGHTA and FQGNSA. With V trimmed by 5 bases and J by 13 bases, 11 bases remained unmatched. The CDR3 has 13 residues. The CDR3 is CASSNDRVGSQFF. CDR3 DNA: TGTGCCAGCAGCAACGACAGGGTAGGTTCCCAGTTCTTC.